The 27 T cell receptor beta chains presented below share a single source sample, sequenced in a study of low-dose radiotherapy and immunotherapy resistance in tumors. Primers targeting TRAV and TRBV primed first-strand cDNA, covering alpha and beta chains. Using a constant-region primer together with a V-primer adapter, TCRs were subjected to 15 to 20 PCR cycles of amplification. TCRdb re-analysed the reads in MiXCR, keeping a single row per CDR3 protein. This repertoire shows 16,000 or so distinct CDR3 sequences, 70% found once; its top ten account for around 5.9%. All receptors derive from a human donor with advanced metastatic prostate, ovarian, gallbladder or colorectal cancer (not recorded which). This table probably holds off-target reads from a library built for another chain.

This clonotype was detected once. The CDR3 sequence: CASNPRETQYF. The CDR3 DNA reads as TGTGCCAGCAATCCCCGGGAGACCCAGTACTTC. The rearrangement joins TRBV2 to TRBJ2-5; no reliable D call. Germline V gives CDR1 SNHLY, CDR2 FYNNEI. The CDR3 contains 11 residues. V lost 7 bases and J lost 5, with 8 bases in between. The whole variable domain, filled in from reference TRBV2 and TRBJ2-5, reads EPEVTQTPSHQVTQMGQEVILRCVPISNHLYFYWYRQILGQKVEFLVSFYNNEISEKSEIFDDQFSVERPDGSNFTLKIRSTKLEDSAMYFCASNPRETQYFGPGTRLLVL.

In its sample, this clonotype was seen once. V usage is TRBV19 and J usage is TRBJ1-2; D gene ambiguous. There are 15 residues in the CDR3. The V gene's germline CDR1 is LNHDA and CDR2 SQIVND (reference sequence). Trimming cost V 5 bases and J 8 bases, with 21 bases left between them. The CDR3 bases are TGTGCCAGTAGTCCCCTCCGGGCGGACCGGGCCGGCTACACCTTC. This codes for CASSPLRADRAGYTF.

The chain has TRBV5-1 and TRBJ2-1; 13 bases are a match to TRBD2. V shed 4 bases and J 8 bases; nucleotides not matched to a gene: 6. CDR1 and CDR2 (germline): SGHRS, YFSETQ. The CDR3 spans 15 residues. CDR3 loop: CASSILAGGPDEQFF. CDR3 nucleotides: TGCGCCAGCAGCATACTAGCGGGAGGGCCAGATGAGCAGTTCTTC.

V is TRBV19 and J is TRBJ2-7, with TRBD2 matching 12 bases. CDR3 length: 13 amino acids. With 10 bases clipped from V and 6 bases from J, the junction kept 7 bases outside the gene matches. Germline loops: CDR1 LNHDA, CDR2 SQIVND (reference sequence). The CDR3, as DNA: TGTGCCACCGCGACTAGCGGGGGTCTCGAGCAGTACTTC. Its protein product is CATATSGGLEQYF.

The chain recombines TRBV29-1 with TRBJ2-7; TRBD2 matches 8 bases. Germline lookup yields CDR1 SQVTM and CDR2 ANQGSEA. The J segment lost 3 bases and the V segment lost 1 base, leaving 5 bases of the junction unmatched. There are 14 residues in the CDR3. CDR3 sequence reads: CSVEGLAGNYEQYF. For the CDR3, the DNA is TGCAGCGTTGAAGGGCTAGCGGGTAACTACGAGCAGTACTTC.

As DNA, the CDR3 is TGTGCCAGCAGCCCGGAGGGGAACACCGGGGAGCTGTTTTTT. Translated: CASSPEGNTGELFF. The genes are TRBV28 and TRBJ2-2, with a tentative D call TRBD2 (6 bases). Germline V gives CDR1 MDHEN, CDR2 SYDVKM. Trimming shortened V by 6 bases and J by 1 base, and 9 bases separated the two germline ends. The CDR3 sequence is 14 residues long.

The V call is TRBV4-3, the J call TRBJ1-3; possibly TRBD1 for D (5 bases). Germline CDR1 reads LGHNA; CDR2 reads YSLEER. This CDR3 has 15 amino acids. Deletions cut 0 bases from V and 7 bases from J, with 13 bases between. The CDR3 sequence: CASSQEAQGGNTIYF. In DNA form, the CDR3 reads TGCGCCAGCAGCCAAGAGGCGCAGGGTGGGAACACCATATATTTT.

A few counts support this clonotype. This chain joins TRBV28 and TRBJ1-6, with no clear D. CDR3 length: 13 residues. Germline CDR1 MDHEN, CDR2 SYDVKM. V was cut by 6 bases and J by 16 bases, with 19 bases left in between. This CDR3 is CASSPGLNNFLHF. DNA of the CDR3: TGTGCCAGCAGCCCCGGCCTGAATAATTTTCTCCACTTT.

This chain links TRBV12-3 or TRBV12-4 with TRBJ2-1; 10 nucleotides agree with TRBD2. The CDR3 sequence is 15 residues long. The V segment lost 6 bases and the J segment 8 bases; nucleotides outside the gene matches: 10. The CDR3 spells CASSLRTSGMDEQFF. The CDR3 coding sequence is TGTGCCAGCAGCCTCCGGACTAGCGGAATGGATGAGCAGTTCTTC.

V usage is TRBV28 and J usage is TRBJ2-5, with TRBD2 as a possible D gene (6 bases). The CDR3 length is 14 residues. V gave up 1 base and J gave up 2 bases, with 8 bases separating them. Per the germline V gene, CDR1 is MDHEN and CDR2 is SYDVKM. The CDR3 bases are TGTGCCAGCAGTTTATTGGGGGGACAAGAGACCCAGTACTTC. It translates to CASSLLGGQETQYF.

The chain has TRBV6-6 and TRBJ1-5; D is unclear. Trimming took 7 bases from V and 3 from J, leaving 10 bases between them. The germline gives CDR1 MNHNY, CDR2 SVGAGI (reference sequence). The CDR3 totals 13 residues. CDR3 DNA: TGTGCCAGCACCAGGACGGCCAATCAGCCCCAGCATTTT. Translated: CASTRTANQPQHF.

The V and J genes are TRBV19 and TRBJ1-3; weak D call: TRBD1 (5 bases). The CDR3 consists of 14 residues. Germline values: CDR1 LNHDA, CDR2 SQIVND (reference sequence). V lost 7 bases, J lost 0 bases, and 10 bases lay in between. CDR3 protein: CASNEGSSGNTIYF. The CDR3, as DNA: TGTGCCAGTAACGAGGGGAGCTCTGGAAACACCATATATTTT.

This rearrangement joins TRBV30 to TRBJ2-7; D is undetermined. CDR1 GTSNPN and CDR2 SVGIG come from the germline V gene (reference sequence). V lost 2 bases to trimming and J lost 7 bases, with 18 bases between them. The CDR3 contains 14 residues. CDR3 DNA: TGTGCCTGGAGTCGAGCTACCACCTTAAGGGAGCAGTACTTC. It encodes CAWSRATTLREQYF.

This clonotype was seen more than once but under ten times. The chain combines TRBV11-2 with TRBJ1-2, with 10 bases that match TRBD1. Germline-derived CDR1 and CDR2 are SGHAT and FQNNGV. The CDR3 covers 14 residues. The junction had 9 bases not matched to a gene; V was cut back by 1 base and J by 13 bases. The CDR3 DNA sequence: TGTGCCAGCAGCTTAGCCGGGACAGGGGCGGGTTCCACCTTC. Residues: CASSLAGTGAGSTF.

The chain carries TRBV5-1 and TRBJ2-1; 9 bases are a match to TRBD1. Losses at the gene ends were 7 bases for V and 7 bases for J; bases not matched to a gene: 12. Germline CDR1 reads SGHRS; CDR2 reads YFSETQ. The CDR3 length is 15 residues. Written as DNA, the CDR3 is TGCGCCAGCTATTTGGGGGGACAGGGCAAAAATGAGCAGTTCTTC. Protein product: CASYLGGQGKNEQFF.

This clonotype was detected only a few times. The chain couples TRBV6-6 to TRBJ2-5; the D gene is possibly TRBD2 (5 bases). This CDR3 has 14 amino acids. The ends were cut back, 6 bases at V and 1 base at J, with 12 bases in the middle. Germline CDR1 and CDR2: MNHNY and SVGAGI (reference sequence). The CDR3 bases are TGTGCCAGCAGCCACGGGGAGATCCAAGAGACCCAGTACTTC. It yields the protein CASSHGEIQETQYF.

The V and J genes are TRBV9 and TRBJ2-3; D unclear. Germline V gene data show CDR1 as SGDLS and CDR2 as YYNGEE. This CDR3 is 18 amino acids long. Trimming took 1 base from V and 1 from J, leaving 19 bases between them. In DNA form, the CDR3 reads TGTGCCAGCAGCGTAACTCTCCGGGCTAACATTCGCACAGATACGCAGTATTTT. Its translation is CASSVTLRANIRTDTQYF.

The sample holds a few counts of this clonotype. This chain uses TRBV19 with TRBJ1-2; no definite D call. Trimming removed 5 bases at V and 4 bases at J, with 14 bases between. Per germline, CDR1 LNHDA and CDR2 SQIVND (reference sequence). This CDR3 region has 14 residues. The CDR3 spells CASSRVESVYGYTF. Written as DNA, the CDR3 is TGTGCCAGTAGTCGTGTGGAATCCGTCTATGGCTACACCTTC.

The V and J genes are TRBV9 and TRBJ1-1; D is unclear. The CDR3 has 13 residues. Germline loops: CDR1 SGDLS, CDR2 YYNGEE. V gave up 6 bases and J gave up 7 bases, with 16 bases separating them. The CDR3 coding sequence is TGTGCCAGCAAGCAACCTGGGAAGAATGAAGCTTTCTTT. Amino acid sequence: CASKQPGKNEAFF. Looking up the rest from reference TRBV9 and TRBJ1-1 gives the full variable domain: DSGVTQTPKHLITATGQRVTLRCSPRSGDLSVYWYQQSLDQGLQFLIQYYNGEERAKGNILERFSAQQFPDLHSELNLSSLELGDSALYFCASKQPGKNEAFFGQGTRLTVV.

The genes are TRBV6-2 or TRBV6-3 and TRBJ1-5, with 10 bases aligning to TRBD1. Germline assignment: CDR1 MNHEY and CDR2 SVGEGT. Trimming at V came to 6 bases and at J to 0 bases, leaving 11 bases not matched to a gene. CDR3 length: 18 amino acids. The CDR3 region is CASSTDRGLHYSNQPQHF. CDR3 in DNA: TGTGCCAGCAGCACAGACAGGGGGCTACACTATAGCAATCAGCCCCAGCATTTT.

V usage is TRBV29-1 and J usage is TRBJ2-5; the match to TRBD2 covers 11 bases. CDR3 size: 14 residues. Germline loops: CDR1 SQVTM, CDR2 ANQGSEA. The V segment lost 8 bases and the J segment 1 base; nucleotides outside the gene matches: 6. The chain's CDR3 is CSWAGTSGQETQYF. The DNA of the CDR3 is TGCAGCTGGGCCGGGACTAGCGGCCAAGAGACCCAGTACTTC.

V and J are TRBV9 and TRBJ2-7; no clear D. The CDR3 extends over 14 amino acids. V was trimmed by 0 bases and J by 0 bases, leaving 7 bases between them. Germline V gene data show CDR1 as SGDLS and CDR2 as YYNGEE. The CDR3 nucleotides are TGTGCCAGCAGCGTAGGAAGTAGCTCCTACGAGCAGTACTTC. Protein product: CASSVGSSSYEQYF.

This clonotype was seen a few times. V is TRBV20-1 and J is TRBJ2-6, with D unclear. Trimming removed 3 bases at V and 4 bases at J, with 10 bases between. The germline V gene has CDR1 DFQATT and CDR2 SNEGSKA (reference sequence). The CDR3 consists of 14 residues. In DNA, the CDR3 is TGCAGTGCTAGTTGGGGTTACGGGGCCAACGTCCTGACTTTC. The encoded protein is CSASWGYGANVLTF.

The V and J genes are TRBV29-1 and TRBJ2-6; no clear D. There are 13 residues in the CDR3. Looked up from germline, CDR1 is SQVTM and CDR2 is ANQGSEA. Trimming pared 7 bases from V and 1 base from J, leaving 8 bases between. This chain's CDR3 is CSGRVSGANVLTF. The CDR3 region has the DNA TGCAGCGGACGGGTTTCTGGGGCCAACGTCCTGACTTTC. Full variable domain (missing parts from reference TRBV29-1 and TRBJ2-6): SAVISQKPSRDICQRGTSLTIQCQVDSQVTMMFWYRQQPGQSLTLIATANQGSEATYESGFVIDKFPISRPNLTFSTLTVSNMSPEDSSIYLCSGRVSGANVLTFGAGSRLTVL.

The V gene is TRBV10-3, the J gene TRBJ2-3, with D unclear. The CDR3 is 15 amino acids. V gave up 0 bases and J gave up 6 bases, with 13 bases separating them. Germline CDR1 and CDR2: ENHRY and SYGVKD. The CDR3 loop is CAISESTAESDTQYF. CDR3 DNA: TGTGCCATCAGTGAGTCTACGGCAGAATCGGATACGCAGTATTTT.

The rearrangement joins TRBV20-1 to TRBJ1-3, with D unresolved. Between the trimmed V and J ends, which lost 4 bases and 4 bases, there was a span of 14 bases. CDR1 DFQATT and CDR2 SNEGSKA come from the germline V gene (reference sequence). The CDR3 is 14 amino acids. CDR3 in DNA: TGCAGTGCTAAAGGCTCAAGCTCAGGAAACACCATATATTTT. This codes for CSAKGSSSGNTIYF.

This clonotype was counted a few times. The rearrangement links TRBV29-1 to TRBJ2-5; 7 bases match TRBD2. V lost 8 bases and J lost 1; bases outside the gene matches: 10. From germline, CDR1 is SQVTM and CDR2 ANQGSEA. The CDR3 has 14 residues. The DNA for the CDR3 is TGCAGCTTCTCGGGGGGAGGCGGCCAAGAGACCCAGTACTTC. Translated, it gives CSFSGGGGQETQYF.